The subject of this entry is one TCR beta chain. Data came from immunoSEQ multiplex PCR; TCRdb stores just in-frame clones and leaves some out. Of some 760,000 clones listed, approximately 85% were seen once; the top ten hold 0.008% to 0.011%. The record originates from a study of shared T cell receptors in the human thymus. Another study also made use of these data, one on human thymus T cells. According to that study: Samples came from healthy Finnish infants during open corrective cardiac surgery.

This sequence originates from a girl in the first two years of life with a congenital heart defect. Sequenced input: thymocytes.

The CDR3 protein is CASTNPQGGDYGYTF. CDR3 bases: TGTGCCAGCACAAACCCCCAGGGAGGGGACTATGGCTACACCTTC. The J gene is TRBJ1-2, the V gene TRBV28; D may be TRBD1 (5 bases). The ends were cut back, 7 bases at V and 3 bases at J, with 18 bases in the middle. The CDR3 totals 15 residues. Per the germline V gene, CDR1 is MDHEN and CDR2 is SYDVKM.